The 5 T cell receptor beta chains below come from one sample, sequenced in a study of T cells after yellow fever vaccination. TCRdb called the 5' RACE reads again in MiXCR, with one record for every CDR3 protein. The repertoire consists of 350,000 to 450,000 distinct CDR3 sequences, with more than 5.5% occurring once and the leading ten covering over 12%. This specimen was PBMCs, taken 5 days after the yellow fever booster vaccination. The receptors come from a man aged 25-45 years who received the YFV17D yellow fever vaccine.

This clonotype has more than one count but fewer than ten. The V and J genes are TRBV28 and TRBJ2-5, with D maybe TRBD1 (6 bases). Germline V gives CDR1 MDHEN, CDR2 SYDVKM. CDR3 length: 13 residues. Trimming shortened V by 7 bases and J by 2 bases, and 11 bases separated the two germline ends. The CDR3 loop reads CASKTGKQETQYF. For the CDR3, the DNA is TGTGCCAGCAAAACAGGGAAACAAGAGACCCAGTACTTC.

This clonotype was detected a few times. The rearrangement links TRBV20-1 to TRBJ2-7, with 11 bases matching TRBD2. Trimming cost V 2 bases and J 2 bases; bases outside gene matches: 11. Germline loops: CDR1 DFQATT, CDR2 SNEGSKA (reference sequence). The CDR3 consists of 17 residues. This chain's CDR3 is CSARPDILAGGTYEQYF. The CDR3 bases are TGCAGTGCTAGACCGGATATCCTAGCGGGAGGCACCTACGAGCAGTACTTC.

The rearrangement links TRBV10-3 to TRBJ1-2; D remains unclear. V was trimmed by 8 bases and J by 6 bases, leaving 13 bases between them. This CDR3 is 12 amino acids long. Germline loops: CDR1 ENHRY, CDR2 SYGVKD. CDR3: CAIAGEYNGYTF. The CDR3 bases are TGTGCCATCGCCGGAGAGTATAATGGCTACACCTTC.

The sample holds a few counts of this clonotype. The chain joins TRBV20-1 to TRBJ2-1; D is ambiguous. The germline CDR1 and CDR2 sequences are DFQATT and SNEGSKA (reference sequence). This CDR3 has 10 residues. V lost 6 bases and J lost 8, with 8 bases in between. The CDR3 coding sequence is TGCAGTGCCACATACGATGAGCAGTTCTTC. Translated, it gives CSATYDEQFF.

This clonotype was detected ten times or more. In DNA, the CDR3 is TGCAGTGCTAATTTTGGCGGGAGCTCCTACAATGAGCAGTTCTTC. Its translation: CSANFGGSSYNEQFF. The chain joins TRBV20-1 to TRBJ2-1; 7 bases fit TRBD2. The CDR3 is 15 amino acids. Germline V CDR1 and CDR2: DFQATT, SNEGSKA (reference sequence). V shed 4 bases and J 0 bases; nucleotides not matched to a gene: 6.